These T cell receptor beta chains were read from a single sample in a study of shared clonotypes between healthy human individuals. The data were produced by immunoSEQ multiplex PCR, yet TCRdb's version contains in-frame clones alone and is incomplete. The table includes fewer than 600,000 clones, 60% to 80% detected once. Material for sequencing was PBMCs. These receptors all come from a woman aged 40 to 49 in good health. Some clones in this sample may be carry-over from other donors' samples. The CDR3 runs from the conserved cysteine through the conserved F or W. D genes are given only for firm matches. Only part of the rows carry a size: once, few, many, or a class if the clone is expanded.

TRBJ1-2	TRBV5-1	NA	NA	TGCGCCAGCAGCCCAGGGGTTAACTATGGCTACACCTTC	CASSPGVNYGYTF
TRBJ2-7	TRBV15	TRBD2	NA	TGTGCCACCAGCAGAGAAAATGGCGGGAGGTACGAGCAGTACTTC	CATSRENGGRYEQYF
TRBJ1-4	TRBV18	NA	NA	TGTGCCAGCTCACAGGGAGGGACTAATGAAAAACTGTTTTTT	CASSQGGTNEKLFF
TRBJ2-5	TRBV4-1	NA	NA	TGCGCCAGCAGCCAAGGTCGGCACAGGGAAGAGACCCAGTACTTC	CASSQGRHREETQYF
TRBJ2-2	TRBV30	NA	NA	TGTGCCTGGAGTGTACTGGGCACCGGGGAGCTGTTTTTT	CAWSVLGTGELFF
TRBJ1-5	TRBV2	NA	NA	TGTGCCAGCAGTGAGGGCAGCTTTTGGCAGCCCCAGCATTTT	CASSEGSFWQPQHF
TRBJ2-1	TRBV30	NA	medium-sized	TGTGCCGGGACCCTTTGGAATGAGCAGTTCTTC	CAGTLWNEQFF
TRBJ1-2	TRBV7-2	TRBD1	NA	TGTGCCAGCAGCCCACTGGACAGGGGGCGAAGTGGCTACACCTTC	CASSPLDRGRSGYTF
TRBJ2-2	TRBV18	NA	once	TGTGCCAGCTCACCACCGGTGGGGGAGCTGTTTTTT	CASSPPVGELFF
TRBJ2-1	TRBV2	NA	NA	TGTGCCAGCGACTGGGACTCCCTTTTCTACAATGAGCAGTTCTTC	CASDWDSLFYNEQFF
TRBJ2-2	TRBV7-3	TRBD1	once	TGTGCCAGCAGCTTAACTCCGAGACAGGGTGTTAACACCGGGGAGCTGTTTTTT	CASSLTPRQGVNTGELFF
TRBJ2-3	TRBV11-2	NA	NA	TGTGCCAGCAGCTCGATCATACTCCCAGATACGCAGTATTTT	CASSSIILPDTQYF
TRBJ2-7	TRBV28	NA	NA	TGTGCCAGCAGTTCTTCTTCTGGTGTTCGGCAGTACTTC	CASSSSSGVRQYF
TRBJ1-1	TRBV6-4	NA	many	TGTGCCAGCAGGGGTGAAGCTTTCTTT	CASRGEAFF
TRBJ2-3	TRBV28	NA	NA	TGTGCCAGCAGTGGCGTACCCCTGGTGAATACGCAGTATTTT	CASSGVPLVNTQYF
TRBJ2-7	TRBV9	TRBD2	NA	TGTGCCAGCAGCCCCCGCGGGGGACCCTACGAGCAGTACTTC	CASSPRGGPYEQYF
TRBJ1-2	TRBV28	TRBD1	NA	TGTGCCAGCAGTTTCTCGGGACAGGGAAACTATGGCTACACCTTC	CASSFSGQGNYGYTF
TRBJ2-7	TRBV10-3	NA	NA	TGTGCCATCAGTTCCGGGACATTGAGCTCCTACGAGCAGTACTTC	CAISSGTLSSYEQYF
TRBJ1-2	TRBV4-3	TRBD1	few	TGCGCCAGCAGCCAAGACGGAACAGGGGGTGGCTACACCTTC	CASSQDGTGGGYTF
TRBJ1-5	TRBV28	NA	NA	TGTGCCAGCACGGATAGCAATCAGCCCCAGCATTTT	CASTDSNQPQHF
TRBJ1-1	TRBV30	NA	NA	TGTGCCTGGAGTGGAGGGGTATTGAACACTGAAGCTTTCTTT	CAWSGGVLNTEAFF
TRBJ2-5	TRBV6-5	NA	NA	TGTGCCAGCAGTTCTTCCCGGGGCCGAGAGACCCAGTACTTC	CASSSSRGRETQYF
TRBJ1-4	TRBV4-3	NA	once	TGCGCCAGCAGCCAAGACTGGACAACTAATGAAAAACTGTTTTTT	CASSQDWTTNEKLFF
TRBJ1-1	TRBV15	NA	few	TGTGCCACCAGCAGAGACCGGGGGTCTGAAGCTTTCTTT	CATSRDRGSEAFF
TRBJ2-5	TRBV6-1	NA	once	TGTGCCAGCAGTGGACAGGCACACCAAGAGACCCAGTACTTC	CASSGQAHQETQYF
TRBJ1-3	TRBV7-7	NA	NA	TGTGCCAGCAGCTTACAGGTTGGAAACACCATATATTTT	CASSLQVGNTIYF
TRBJ2-6	TRBV28	NA	NA	TGTGCCAGCAGGGGGGCAGGGGCCTCCTCTGGGGCCAACGTCCTGACTTTC	CASRGAGASSGANVLTF
TRBJ1-3	TRBV6-1	NA	few	TGTGCCAGCAGTGCAACAACAGGGCACTCTGGAAACACCATATATTTT	CASSATTGHSGNTIYF
TRBJ2-7	TRBV10-1	TRBD2	NA	TGCGCCAGCACTCCCCGCCGGGAGGTATACGAGCAGTACTTC	CASTPRREVYEQYF
TRBJ2-1	TRBV19	TRBD2	once	TGTGCCAGTAGTGAACTAGCGGGAGTAAGAAATGAGCAGTTCTTC	CASSELAGVRNEQFF
TRBJ2-2	TRBV5-8	TRBD1	NA	TGTGCCAGCAGCCTCCGGACAGGGGTTACCGGGGAGCTGTTTTTT	CASSLRTGVTGELFF
TRBJ1-2	TRBV7-3	NA	NA	TGTGCCAGCAGCTCAACGGGCCTTGGCGGCTACACCTTC	CASSSTGLGGYTF
TRBJ2-7	TRBV4-2	TRBD2	NA	TGTGCCAGCAGCCAACCGGGACTAGCGGGATTGTACGAGCAGTACTTC	CASSQPGLAGLYEQYF
TRBJ2-4	TRBV4-1	TRBD1	NA	TGCGCCAGCAGCTCTCCTCCCCAAGGGGGCCGAAACATTCAGTACTTC	CASSSPPQGGRNIQYF